These 29 T cell receptor beta chains share one sample of origin, sequenced in a study of CD8 T cells in ankylosing spondylitis. Whole-study findings and limits: Made up of eight or nine highly homologous variants, a TCR beta motif appeared characteristic of ankylosing spondylitis blood.

Each CDR3 protein is one row after TCRdb ran MiXCR on the 5' RACE reads. Among 800,000 to 900,000 distinct CDR3 sequences listed, about 12% were seen once. The antigens for these receptors are not known. Sequencing was done on a sample of blood, either unsorted or a sorted T cell fraction (not recorded which). The receptors shown here come from a male donor with ankylosing spondylitis.

This clonotype came up a few times. The rearrangement uses TRBV11-2 and TRBJ2-6, with TRBD1 matching 7 bases. The germline CDR1 and CDR2 sequences are SGHAT and FQNNGV. J was trimmed by 1 base and V by 4 bases; bases with no gene match: 7. This CDR3 is built from 17 residues. Here the CDR3 reads CASSSSLTGSGANVLTF. The CDR3 nucleotides read TGTGCCAGCAGCTCGAGTCTGACAGGGTCTGGGGCCAACGTCCTGACTTTC. Full variable domain (missing parts from reference TRBV11-2 and TRBJ2-6): EAGVAQSPRYKIIEKRQSVAFWCNPISGHATLYWYQQILGQGPKLLIQFQNNGVVDDSQLPKDRFSAERLKGVDSTLKIQPAKLEDSAVYLCASSSSLTGSGANVLTFGAGSRLTVL.

The chain carries TRBV28 and TRBJ2-7, with D perhaps assigned TRBD1 or TRBD2 (5 bases each). The V gene's germline CDR1 is MDHEN and CDR2 SYDVKM. The CDR3 length is 15 residues. V lost 5 bases and J 0 bases, leaving 14 bases between the germline ends. The DNA of the CDR3 is TGTGCCAGCAGTACCTCCGGGACCCTCTCCTACGAGCAGTACTTC. Protein: CASSTSGTLSYEQYF.

This clonotype was found a few times. The rearrangement links TRBV9 to TRBJ2-5, with TRBD2 matching over 11 bases. The CDR3 contains 17 residues. Germline CDR1 reads SGDLS; CDR2 reads YYNGEE. V lost 4 bases and J lost 0; bases outside the gene matches: 8. CDR3 nucleotides: TGTGCCAGCAGCAGGCTAGCGGGGGGAACGTACCAAGAGACCCAGTACTTC. Its translation: CASSRLAGGTYQETQYF.

This clonotype was seen only a few times. The rearrangement uses TRBV4-2 and TRBJ2-3; D not resolved. V gave up 8 bases and J gave up 2 bases, with 17 bases separating them. CDR1 is LGHNA, CDR2 YNFKEQ, per germline. The CDR3 consists of 15 residues. As DNA, the CDR3 is TGTGCCAGCCGGAAGGACGTCCTAATCACAGATACGCAGTATTTT. It translates to CASRKDVLITDTQYF.

This clonotype was counted between two and nine times. The rearrangement joins TRBV7-9 to TRBJ2-1, with TRBD1 matching 7 bases. The ends lost 9 bases at V and 4 bases at J; junction bases unmatched: 6. Germline V gene lookup returns CDR1 SEHNR and CDR2 FQNEAQ (reference sequence). The CDR3 consists of 13 residues. The chain's CDR3 is CASRDSKYNEQFF. CDR3 nucleotide sequence: TGTGCCAGTCGGGACAGTAAGTACAATGAGCAGTTCTTC.

In its sample, this clonotype was seen a few times. The chain uses TRBV18 and TRBJ2-5, with TRBD2 identical over 11 bases. Germline V gene data show CDR1 as KGHSH and CDR2 as LQKENI. This CDR3 has 17 amino acids. After removal of 2 bases from V and 2 bases from J, the junction contained 7 bases not matched to a gene. In DNA, the CDR3 is TGTGCCAGCTCACCATTTAGAACTAGCGGGGGACAAGAGACCCAGTACTTC. Protein sequence: CASSPFRTSGGQETQYF.

The CDR3 is CASSSSVVEQYF. As DNA, the CDR3 is TGTGCCAGCAGTTCATCAGTTGTCGAGCAGTACTTC. The rearrangement links TRBV28 to TRBJ2-7; no firm D call. Germline loops: CDR1 MDHEN, CDR2 SYDVKM. The CDR3 covers 12 residues. The V gene lost 4 bases and the J gene lost 6 bases, with 10 bases spanning the gap.

This clonotype was recorded at least ten times. The chain has TRBV12-3 or TRBV12-4 and TRBJ2-7, with 7 bases identical to TRBD1. V lost 6 bases to trimming and J lost 6 bases; unmatched junction nucleotides: 11. This CDR3 has 14 residues. CDR3 sequence reads: CASSKGDSYTEQYF. CDR3 in DNA: TGTGCCAGCAGCAAGGGGGACAGTTATACCGAGCAGTACTTC.

V gene TRBV11-2 combines with J gene TRBJ1-4; 11 bases fit TRBD1. The germline CDR1 and CDR2 sequences are SGHAT and FQNNGV. There are 16 residues in the CDR3. Trimming at V came to 6 bases and at J to 6 bases, leaving 9 bases not matched to a gene. The CDR3 bases are TGTGCCAGCAGACAACTTCCGGGACAGGGGGATGAAAAACTGTTTTTT. Translating gives CASRQLPGQGDEKLFF.

This clonotype was detected a few times. The rearrangement joins TRBV5-1 to TRBJ2-6; 7 nucleotides align to TRBD1. The germline CDR1 and CDR2 sequences are SGHRS and YFSETQ. CDR3 length equals 17 residues. V gave up 4 bases and J gave up 0 bases; unmatched junction bases: 7. CDR3 nucleotide sequence: TGCGCCAGCAGCCCCAGGGGGACCTACTCTGGGGCCAACGTCCTGACTTTC. It yields the protein CASSPRGTYSGANVLTF.

In its sample, this clonotype was seen a few times. This chain links TRBV3-1 with TRBJ1-2; possible D gene TRBD1, 6 bases. The V end was cut by 2 bases, the J end by 4 bases, with 11 bases between. The CDR3 contains 14 residues. CDR1 and CDR2 (germline): LGHDT, YNNKEL (reference sequence). In DNA, the CDR3 is TGTGCCAGCAGCCAAACAGGGTATGGCTATGGCTACACCTTC. Protein: CASSQTGYGYGYTF.

The chain carries TRBV20-1 and TRBJ2-7; TRBD1 matches at 7 bases. Germline V gene sequence: CDR1 DFQATT, CDR2 SNEGSKA (reference sequence). The CDR3 is 14 residues long. V lost 5 bases, J lost 2 bases, and 9 bases stayed unmatched. The CDR3 sequence is CSAPGQEAAYEQYF. DNA for the CDR3: TGCAGTGCTCCAGGACAGGAGGCCGCCTACGAGCAGTACTTC.

This clonotype was seen at least ten times. V and J are TRBV5-1 and TRBJ2-4; 7 positions match TRBD1. Germline CDR1 SGHRS, CDR2 YFSETQ. This CDR3 is 14 amino acids long. Losses at the gene ends were 0 bases for V and 5 bases for J; bases not matched to a gene: 2. The CDR3 coding sequence is TGCGCCAGCAGCTTGGTAGGACAGGAAAACATTCAGTACTTC. It encodes CASSLVGQENIQYF. The entire variable domain, with the rest obtained from reference TRBV5-1 and TRBJ2-4, is as follows: KAGVTQTPRYLIKTRGQQVTLSCSPISGHRSVSWYQQTPGQGLQFLFEYFSETQRNKGNFPGRFSGRQFSNSRSEMNVSTLELGDSALYLCASSLVGQENIQYFGAGTRLSVL.

This clonotype was seen more than once but under ten times. The V call is TRBV28, the J call TRBJ2-7; 7 bases map to TRBD2. V lost 3 bases, J lost 2 bases, and 7 bases stayed unmatched. Looked up from germline, CDR1 is MDHEN and CDR2 is SYDVKM. This CDR3 has 15 amino acids. The CDR3: CASSLGGLSPYEQYF. The CDR3, as DNA: TGTGCCAGCAGTTTGGGGGGGTTGTCCCCCTACGAGCAGTACTTC.

The chain carries TRBV4-3 and TRBJ2-1; 8 nucleotides agree with TRBD1. V shed 3 bases and J 9 bases; nucleotides not matched to a gene: 16. The CDR3 runs 17 residues. Germline loops: CDR1 LGHNA, CDR2 YSLEER. In DNA form, the CDR3 reads TGCGCCAGCAGCCAGTTTGGGTATCGGACAGGGTCCGGTGAGCAGTTCTTC. Translated, it gives CASSQFGYRTGSGEQFF.

The sample holds many counts of this clonotype. This chain uses TRBV4-3 with TRBJ2-1; TRBD2 is a possible D gene (6 bases). The germline V and J ends were trimmed by 3 bases and 7 bases, with 13 bases remaining between them. Germline assignment: CDR1 LGHNA and CDR2 YSLEER. The CDR3 covers 14 residues. CDR3 region: CASSHRLVRNEQFF. CDR3 DNA: TGCGCCAGCAGCCACAGACTAGTTCGGAATGAGCAGTTCTTC.

The genes are TRBV10-3 and TRBJ1-6; 7 bases map to TRBD1. V shed 8 bases and J 6 bases; nucleotides not matched to a gene: 1. The CDR3 is 12 residues long. Germline assignment: CDR1 ENHRY and CDR2 SYGVKD. This chain's CDR3 is CAIGTVNSPLHF. The CDR3 DNA reads TGTGCCATCGGGACAGTTAATTCACCCCTCCACTTT.

This clonotype has more than one count but fewer than ten. CDR3 in amino acids: CATSRVGASGDTQYF. DNA for the CDR3: TGTGCCACCAGCAGAGTCGGGGCATCAGGAGATACGCAGTATTTT. The chain uses TRBV15 and TRBJ2-3, with D possibly being TRBD1 or TRBD2 (5 bases each). From germline, CDR1 is LNHNV and CDR2 YYDKDF (reference sequence). Trimming removed 1 base from V and 5 bases from J, with 13 bases in between. This CDR3 has 15 amino acids.

This clonotype was detected many times. This chain links TRBV10-3 with TRBJ1-2; no clear D gene. Deletions cut 2 bases from V and 9 bases from J, with 13 bases between. This CDR3 is 13 amino acids long. Germline V gene data show CDR1 as ENHRY and CDR2 as SYGVKD. CDR3 sequence reads: CAISEQSGKSYTF. The CDR3 DNA sequence: TGTGCCATCAGTGAGCAGTCGGGGAAGAGCTACACCTTC.

The J gene is TRBJ1-2, the V gene TRBV7-9; no clear D gene. Germline V gives CDR1 SEHNR, CDR2 FQNEAQ (reference sequence). The CDR3 sequence is 14 residues long. V shed 3 bases and J shed 4 bases, with 12 bases lying between them. Here the CDR3 DNA reads TGTGCCAGCAGCTTGCCCGGCGCCCGCTATGGCTACACCTTC. This codes for CASSLPGARYGYTF.

The rearrangement uses TRBV6-4 and TRBJ1-2; D is unclear. The CDR3 is made up of 13 amino acids. Germline V gene sequence: CDR1 MRHNA, CDR2 SNTAGT. Trimming removed 4 bases at V and 7 bases at J, with 13 bases between. The CDR3 loop is CASSGSLSGGYTF. DNA for the CDR3: TGTGCCAGCAGTGGTTCACTCTCCGGTGGCTACACCTTC.

This clonotype occurred a few times. This sequence joins TRBV20-1 and TRBJ1-1, with D uncertain. V dropped 3 bases and J dropped 2 bases, with 10 bases sitting between them. Germline assignment: CDR1 DFQATT and CDR2 SNEGSKA (reference sequence). The CDR3 has 13 amino acids. CDR3 sequence reads: CSASPPGNTEAFF. The CDR3 DNA reads TGCAGTGCTAGTCCCCCCGGAAACACTGAAGCTTTCTTT.

This clonotype was detected a few times. The J gene is TRBJ1-3, the V gene TRBV5-1, with D tentatively TRBD1 (5 bases). CDR1 is SGHRS and CDR2 is YFSETQ in the germline V gene. Trimming took 4 bases from V and 6 from J, leaving 11 bases between them. This CDR3 is 13 amino acids long. CDR3 in amino acids: CASSGGNENTIYF. The CDR3 region has the DNA TGCGCCAGCAGCGGGGGTAACGAAAACACCATATATTTT.

CDR3 nucleotides: TGTGCCAGCAGAAGGCCCACAACAAGCTCCTACGAGCAGTACTTC. It encodes CASRRPTTSSYEQYF. The chain has TRBV6-1 and TRBJ2-7; D is unclear. Germline V gene data show CDR1 as MNHNS and CDR2 as SASEGT. Between the trimmed V and J ends, which lost 6 bases and 0 bases, there was a span of 15 bases. The length of the CDR3 is 15 residues.

This clonotype was detected many times. The gene calls are TRBV4-3 and TRBJ2-3, with D perhaps TRBD1 or TRBD2 (5 bases each). The germline gives CDR1 LGHNA, CDR2 YSLEER. This CDR3 spans 18 amino acids. Between the trimmed V and J ends, which lost 1 base and 1 base, there was a span of 18 bases. The DNA for the CDR3 is TGCGCCAGCAGCCAAGGCTCTGCTGGGGACCTTCGCACAGATACGCAGTATTTT. This gives the protein CASSQGSAGDLRTDTQYF.

A few counts support this clonotype. The chain uses TRBV20-1 and TRBJ2-7; TRBD2 matches at 10 bases. This CDR3 contains 16 residues. Germline V gene lookup returns CDR1 DFQATT and CDR2 SNEGSKA (reference sequence). The V and J ends lost 1 base and 12 bases, in that order; junction bases with no gene match: 18. The CDR3 bases are TGCAGTGCTAGAGCTTCGGTAGCGGGAGGTTTCGCCCCTTTGTACTTC. Its protein is CSARASVAGGFAPLYF.

The table lists this clonotype with a few counts. The rearrangement links TRBV7-2 to TRBJ2-7; TRBD2 matches 10 bases. CDR3 length: 14 amino acids. V was pared by 6 bases and J by 3 bases, with 5 bases of the junction left unmatched. Germline CDR1 is SGHTA and CDR2 is FQGNSA. CDR3 residues: CASRPLAGFYEQYF. The DNA of the CDR3 is TGTGCCAGCAGACCACTAGCGGGGTTCTACGAGCAGTACTTC.

This clonotype turned up a few times. The chain employs TRBV20-1 and TRBJ2-3; 11 bases are shared with TRBD1. The V and J ends lost 0 bases and 4 bases, in that order; junction bases with no gene match: 12. CDR1 and CDR2 (germline): DFQATT, SNEGSKA (reference sequence). There are 18 residues in the CDR3. The CDR3 loop is CSARDRDRGISESDTQYF. CDR3 nucleotide sequence: TGCAGTGCTAGAGATAGGGACAGGGGGATAAGCGAGTCAGATACGCAGTATTTT.

In its sample, this clonotype was seen a few times. The gene calls are TRBV6-1 and TRBJ2-3; D is unclear. V lost 5 bases and J lost 1, with 22 bases in between. Germline loops: CDR1 MNHNS, CDR2 SASEGT. The CDR3 contains 18 residues. The chain's CDR3 is CASSPLSPLTLGTDTQYF. CDR3 coding DNA: TGTGCCAGCAGTCCATTATCCCCCTTAACCTTGGGCACAGATACGCAGTATTTT.